The sequence of this TCR beta chain was determined in a study of shared clonotypes between healthy human individuals. Splitting of CD4+ cells produced CD45RA+ naive and CD45RA-negative memory subsets. The CDR3 is 18 residues long. Germline CDR1 and CDR2: SGHNT and YYREEE (reference sequence). V was pared by 7 bases and J by 5 bases, with 19 bases of the junction left unmatched. TCRdb's copy holds only in-frame clones and misses some; the assay was immunoSEQ multiplex PCR. The sample holds roughly 700,000 clones, about 74% seen once. Study-wide findings and caveats: The low donor count limited represented genetic and exposure-history diversity. Some naive CD4 clonotypes, about 5%, turned up in common across several donors. Researchers found naive subsets generally carried larger estimated richness than memory subsets.

As to this clone: Its antigen remains unknown.

The gene calls are TRBV5-4 and TRBJ2-2, with 8 nucleotides matching TRBD2. This clonotype was obtained from a woman aged 30 to 39 in good health. Sequenced sample: memory CD4+ T cells sorted from blood. Subset noted: CD45RA-negative fraction. The CDR3 region is CASRGWRQGTSGTGELFF. In DNA form, the CDR3 reads TGTGCCAGCCGGGGTTGGCGCCAAGGAACTAGCGGAACCGGGGAGCTGTTTTTT.